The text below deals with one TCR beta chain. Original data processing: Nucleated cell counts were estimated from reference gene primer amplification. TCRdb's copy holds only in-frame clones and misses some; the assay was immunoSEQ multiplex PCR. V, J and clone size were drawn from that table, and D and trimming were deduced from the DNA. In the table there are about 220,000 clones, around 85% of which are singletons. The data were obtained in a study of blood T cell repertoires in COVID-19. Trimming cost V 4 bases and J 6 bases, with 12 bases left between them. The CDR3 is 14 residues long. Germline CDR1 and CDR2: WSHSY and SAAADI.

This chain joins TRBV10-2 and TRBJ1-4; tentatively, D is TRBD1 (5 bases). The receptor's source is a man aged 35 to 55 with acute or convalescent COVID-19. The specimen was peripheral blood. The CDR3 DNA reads TGCGCCAGCAGTGGATTTCAGGGCGATGAAAAACTGTTTTTT. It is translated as CASSGFQGDEKLFF.